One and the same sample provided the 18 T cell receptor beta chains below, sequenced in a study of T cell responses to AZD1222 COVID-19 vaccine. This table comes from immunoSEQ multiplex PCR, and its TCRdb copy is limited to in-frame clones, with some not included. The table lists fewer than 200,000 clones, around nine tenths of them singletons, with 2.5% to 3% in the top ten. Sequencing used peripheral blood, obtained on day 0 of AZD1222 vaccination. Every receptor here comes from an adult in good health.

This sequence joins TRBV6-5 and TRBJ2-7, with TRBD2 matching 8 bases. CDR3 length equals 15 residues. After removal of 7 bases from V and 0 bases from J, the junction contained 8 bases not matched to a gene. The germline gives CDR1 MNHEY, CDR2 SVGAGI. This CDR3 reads CASTLTSGSSYEQYF. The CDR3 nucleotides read TGTGCCAGCACTCTTACTAGCGGAAGCTCCTACGAGCAGTACTTC.

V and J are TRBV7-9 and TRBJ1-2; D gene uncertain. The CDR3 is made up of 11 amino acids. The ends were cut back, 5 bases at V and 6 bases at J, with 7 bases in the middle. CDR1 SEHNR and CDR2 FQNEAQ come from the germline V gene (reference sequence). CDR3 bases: TGTGCCAGCAGCCCTGATAATGGCTACACCTTC. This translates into CASSPDNGYTF. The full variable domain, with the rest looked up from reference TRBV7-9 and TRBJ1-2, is DTGVSQNPRHKITKRGQNVTFRCDPISEHNRLYWYRQTLGQGPEFLTYFQNEAQLEKSRLLSDRFSAERPKGSFSTLEIQRTEQGDSAMYLCASSPDNGYTFGSGTRLTVV.

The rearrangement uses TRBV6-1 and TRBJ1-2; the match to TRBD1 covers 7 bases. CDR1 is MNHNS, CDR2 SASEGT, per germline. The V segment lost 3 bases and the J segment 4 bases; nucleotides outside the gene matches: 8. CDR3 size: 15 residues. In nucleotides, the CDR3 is TGTGCCAGCAGTGAGGAGGGGGCGGTGGCCTATGGCTACACCTTC. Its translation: CASSEEGAVAYGYTF.

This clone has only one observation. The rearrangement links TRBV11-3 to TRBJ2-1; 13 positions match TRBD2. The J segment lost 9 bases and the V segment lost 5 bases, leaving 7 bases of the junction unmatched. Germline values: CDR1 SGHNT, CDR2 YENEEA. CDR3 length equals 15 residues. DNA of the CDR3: TGTGCCAGCAGCCCTCGGACTAGCGGGAGTTCTGAGCAGTTCTTC. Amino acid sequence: CASSPRTSGSSEQFF.

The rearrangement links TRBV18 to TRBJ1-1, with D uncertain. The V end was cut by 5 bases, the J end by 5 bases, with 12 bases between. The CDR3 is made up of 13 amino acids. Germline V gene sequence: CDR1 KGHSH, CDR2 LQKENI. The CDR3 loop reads CASSGSIMTEAFF. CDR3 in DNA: TGTGCCAGCTCAGGCAGTATCATGACTGAAGCTTTCTTT. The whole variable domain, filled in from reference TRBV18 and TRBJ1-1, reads NAGVMQNPRHLVRRRGQEARLRCSPMKGHSHVYWYRQLPEEGLKFMVYLQKENIIDESGMPKERFSAEFPKEGPSILRIQQVVRGDSAAYFCASSGSIMTEAFFGQGTRLTVV.

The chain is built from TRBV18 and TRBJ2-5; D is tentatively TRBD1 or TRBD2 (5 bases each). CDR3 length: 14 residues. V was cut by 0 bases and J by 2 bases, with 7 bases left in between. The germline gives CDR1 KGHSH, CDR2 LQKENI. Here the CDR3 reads CASSPPGRQETQYF. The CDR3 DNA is TGTGCCAGCTCACCACCGGGACGTCAAGAGACCCAGTACTTC.

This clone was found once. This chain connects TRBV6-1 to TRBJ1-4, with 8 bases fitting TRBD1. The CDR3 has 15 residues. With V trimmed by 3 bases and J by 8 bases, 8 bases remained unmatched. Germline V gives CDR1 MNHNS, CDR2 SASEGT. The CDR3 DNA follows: TGTGCCAGCAGTGACCTCAGGGGGCGCAAAGAAAAACTGTTTTTT. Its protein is CASSDLRGRKEKLFF.

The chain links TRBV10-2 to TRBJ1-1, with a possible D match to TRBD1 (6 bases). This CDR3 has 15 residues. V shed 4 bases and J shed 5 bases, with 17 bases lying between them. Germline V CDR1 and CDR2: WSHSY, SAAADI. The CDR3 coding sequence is TGCGCCAGCAGTGTAAGCCAGGGGTCGGGTACTGAAGCTTTCTTT. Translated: CASSVSQGSGTEAFF.

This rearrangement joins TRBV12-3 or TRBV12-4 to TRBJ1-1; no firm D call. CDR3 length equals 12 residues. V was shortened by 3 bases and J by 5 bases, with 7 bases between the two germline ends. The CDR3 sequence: CASSFRGTEAFF. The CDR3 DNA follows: TGTGCCAGCAGTTTTCGGGGTACTGAAGCTTTCTTT.

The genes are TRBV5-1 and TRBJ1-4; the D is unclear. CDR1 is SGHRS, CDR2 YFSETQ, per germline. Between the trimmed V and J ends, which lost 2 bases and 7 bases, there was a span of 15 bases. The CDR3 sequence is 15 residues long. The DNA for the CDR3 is TGCGCCAGCAGCTTCACCGCCGGACGGGCTGAAAAACTGTTTTTT. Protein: CASSFTAGRAEKLFF.

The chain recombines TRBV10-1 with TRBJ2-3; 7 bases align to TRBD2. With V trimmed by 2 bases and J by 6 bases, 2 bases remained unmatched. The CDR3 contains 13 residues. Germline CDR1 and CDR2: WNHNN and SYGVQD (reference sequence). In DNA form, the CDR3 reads TGCGCCAGCAGTGAGGCGGGAGAGGATACGCAGTATTTT. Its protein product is CASSEAGEDTQYF.

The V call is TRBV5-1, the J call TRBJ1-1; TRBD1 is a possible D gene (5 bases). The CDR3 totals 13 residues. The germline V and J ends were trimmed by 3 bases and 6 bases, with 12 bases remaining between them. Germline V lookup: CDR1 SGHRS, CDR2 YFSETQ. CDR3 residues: CASSSQGTPEAFF. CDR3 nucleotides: TGCGCCAGCAGCTCGCAGGGAACTCCTGAAGCTTTCTTT.

CDR3 sequence: CAISESGNSLNTQYF. In nucleotides, the CDR3 is TGTGCCATCAGTGAGTCGGGTAACTCGCTAAATACGCAGTATTTT. V usage is TRBV10-3 and J usage is TRBJ2-3; D is undetermined. This CDR3 is built from 15 residues. Looked up from germline, CDR1 is ENHRY and CDR2 is SYGVKD. Trimming shortened V by 0 bases and J by 7 bases, and 14 bases separated the two germline ends.

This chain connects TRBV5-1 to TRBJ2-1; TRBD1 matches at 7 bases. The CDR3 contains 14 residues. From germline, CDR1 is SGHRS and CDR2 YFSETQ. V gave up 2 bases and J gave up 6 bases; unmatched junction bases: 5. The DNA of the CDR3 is TGCGCCAGCAGCTTAGGGGGCGCTTCCAATGAGCAGTTCTTC. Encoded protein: CASSLGGASNEQFF.

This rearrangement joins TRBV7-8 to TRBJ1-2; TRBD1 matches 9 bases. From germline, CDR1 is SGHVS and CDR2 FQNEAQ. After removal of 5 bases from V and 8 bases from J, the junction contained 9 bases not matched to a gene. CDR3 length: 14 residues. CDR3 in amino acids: CASSTHLTGGGYTF. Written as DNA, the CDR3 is TGTGCCAGCAGCACCCACCTGACAGGGGGAGGCTACACCTTC.

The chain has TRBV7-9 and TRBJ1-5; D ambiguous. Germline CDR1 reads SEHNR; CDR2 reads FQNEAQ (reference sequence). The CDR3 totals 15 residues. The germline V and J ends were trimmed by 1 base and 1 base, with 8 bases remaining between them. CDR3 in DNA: TGTGCCAGCAGCTTAGGGGTTGGGAGCAATCAGCCCCAGCATTTT. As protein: CASSLGVGSNQPQHF.

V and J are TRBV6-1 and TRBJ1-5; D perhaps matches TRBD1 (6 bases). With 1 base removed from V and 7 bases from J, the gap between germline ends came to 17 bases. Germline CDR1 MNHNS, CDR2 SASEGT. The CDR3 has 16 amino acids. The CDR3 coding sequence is TGTGCCAGCAGTGAAGTGGAACTTTACAGGGCCCAGCCCCAGCATTTT. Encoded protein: CASSEVELYRAQPQHF.

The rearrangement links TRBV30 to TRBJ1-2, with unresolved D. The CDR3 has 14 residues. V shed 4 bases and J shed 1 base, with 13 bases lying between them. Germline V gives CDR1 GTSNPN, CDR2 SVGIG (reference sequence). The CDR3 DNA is TGTGCCTGGACCCCCCCCCAGCATAACTATGGCTACACCTTC. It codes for CAWTPPQHNYGYTF.